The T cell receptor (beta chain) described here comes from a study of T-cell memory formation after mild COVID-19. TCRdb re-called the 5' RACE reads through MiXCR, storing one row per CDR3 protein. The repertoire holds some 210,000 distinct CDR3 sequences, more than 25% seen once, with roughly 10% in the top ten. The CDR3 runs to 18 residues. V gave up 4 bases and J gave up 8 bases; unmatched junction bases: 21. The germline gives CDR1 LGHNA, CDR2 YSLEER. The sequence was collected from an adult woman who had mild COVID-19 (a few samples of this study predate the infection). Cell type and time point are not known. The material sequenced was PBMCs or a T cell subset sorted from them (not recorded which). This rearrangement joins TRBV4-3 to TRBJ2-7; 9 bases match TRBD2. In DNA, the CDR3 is TGCGCCAGCAGCCCGGCAATACCGGCGGGAGGGCCCGGGTGGCAGCAGTACTTC. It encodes CASSPAIPAGGPGWQQYF.